This T cell receptor beta chain was found in a study of CD8 T cells in Susac syndrome. This clonotype was observed a few times. It was with random hexamers that roughly 0.45 to 1 ug RNA was reverse transcribed. TCRdb fed the immunoSEQ multiplex PCR reads into MiXCR, producing one record per CDR3 protein. The data show about 440,000 distinct CDR3 sequences, 85% to 90% seen once. Sequenced input: CD8+ T cells from PBMCs. This TCR was recovered from a human donor with multiple sclerosis.

CDR3 sequence reads: CASSHRQGMGSEQYF. The DNA for the CDR3 is TGTGCCAGCAGCCACCGACAGGGAATGGGAAGCGAGCAGTACTTC. The chain uses TRBV28 and TRBJ2-7; 7 bases are shared with TRBD1. V lost 6 bases and J lost 6; bases outside the gene matches: 14. Germline V gene lookup returns CDR1 MDHEN and CDR2 SYDVKM. The CDR3 is made up of 15 amino acids. The full variable domain, in which reference TRBV28 and TRBJ2-7 provide the parts outside the CDR3, is DVKVTQSSRYLVKRTGEKVFLECVQDMDHENMFWYRQDPGLGLRLIYFSYDVKMKEKGDIPEGYSVSREKKERFSLILESASTNQTSMYLCASSHRQGMGSEQYFGPGTRLTVT.